This TCR beta chain derives from a study of blood T cell repertoires in COVID-19. Study context: From the United States, Italy and Spain came samples of acute and convalescent COVID-19.

Source study methods: Estimation of nucleated cell counts was performed using reference gene primer amplification. Libraries were prepared by immunoSEQ multiplex PCR; TCRdb keeps only in-frame clonotypes and omits some of them. The V and J calls and clone size were taken over from that table, and D and trimming were inferred from the DNA. The data hold a few hundred thousand clones, with about 88% observed a single time. The CDR3 covers 10 residues. CDR1 and CDR2 (germline): MDHEN, SYDVKM. V was shortened by 5 bases and J by 3 bases, with 2 bases between the two germline ends. Seattle patients were enrolled during active infection and followed longitudinally.

The chain is built from TRBV28 and TRBJ2-7; D is unclear. This TCR was recovered from a man aged 45-65 years with COVID-19, enrolled during active disease. The sample taken for sequencing was peripheral blood. The CDR3 is CASSRYEQYF. The CDR3, as DNA: TGTGCCAGCAGTCGCTACGAGCAGTACTTC.